The rows below give T cell receptor beta chains drawn from one sample of a study of blood T cell repertoires in COVID-19. Only in-frame clones appear in the TCRdb table, and some are missing; sequencing was by immunoSEQ multiplex PCR. This table has 180,000 or so clones, 65% to 90% appearing once. Sequencing was carried out using peripheral blood. The receptors were gathered from a man between 60 and 75 years old with acute or convalescent COVID-19. Each CDR3 is given with its conserved first and last residue. The D gene is left open where the match is weak.

D gene: NA; CDR3 length: 16; V gene: TRBV7-2; CDR3 protein: CASSLGGTALSYEQYF
D gene: NA; CDR3 length: 13; V gene: TRBV11-1; CDR3 protein: CASSEGRQYEQYF
D gene: NA; CDR3 length: 14; V gene: TRBV14; CDR3 protein: CASSPREPNSPLHF
D gene: TRBD2; CDR3 length: 18; V gene: TRBV10-3; CDR3 protein: CAISGGRLTSGTTDTQYF
D gene: TRBD1; CDR3 length: 16; V gene: TRBV10-3; CDR3 protein: CAISESKDRDYQPQHF
D gene: TRBD1; CDR3 length: 17; V gene: TRBV19; CDR3 protein: CASSKGAETNSNQPQHF
D gene: NA; CDR3 length: 14; V gene: TRBV18; CDR3 protein: CASSPREGSEKLFF
D gene: TRBD1; CDR3 length: 14; V gene: TRBV6-5; CDR3 protein: CASRGTGVDETQYF
D gene: NA; CDR3 length: 16; V gene: TRBV4-1; CDR3 protein: CASSQTWTDLGTEAFF
D gene: NA; CDR3 length: 16; V gene: TRBV10-1; CDR3 protein: CASSGGRGGPYNEQFF
D gene: NA; CDR3 length: 15; V gene: TRBV27; CDR3 protein: CASRERGGIYNEQFF
D gene: NA; CDR3 length: 16; V gene: TRBV27; CDR3 protein: CASRGFGEGFGNTIYF
D gene: NA; CDR3 length: 14; V gene: TRBV16; CDR3 protein: CASSQWAEQETQYF
D gene: TRBD2; CDR3 length: 13; V gene: TRBV27; CDR3 protein: CASSPWEGNEQFF
D gene: NA; CDR3 length: 10; V gene: TRBV30; CDR3 protein: CAWQDSGYTF
D gene: TRBD1; CDR3 length: 14; V gene: TRBV3-1/TRBV3-2; CDR3 protein: CASSPDRERNTIYF
D gene: TRBD1; CDR3 length: 14; V gene: TRBV5-8; CDR3 protein: CASRRTGGTYEQYF
D gene: NA; CDR3 length: 15; V gene: TRBV6-5; CDR3 protein: CASSYLPGVNTEAFF
D gene: TRBD1; CDR3 length: 14; V gene: TRBV24-1; CDR3 protein: CATQDRGRGGELFF
D gene: TRBD2; CDR3 length: 14; V gene: TRBV6-1; CDR3 protein: CASSVAGGGETQYF
D gene: TRBD1; CDR3 length: 16; V gene: TRBV5-1; CDR3 protein: CASSLITGTGQYEQYF
D gene: NA; CDR3 length: 13; V gene: TRBV14; CDR3 protein: CASRVTGLDGYTF
D gene: TRBD1; CDR3 length: 15; V gene: TRBV10-1; CDR3 protein: CASSERLGDRGSAFF
D gene: TRBD2; CDR3 length: 15; V gene: TRBV6-2/TRBV6-3; CDR3 protein: CASSRGDSGANVLTF
D gene: TRBD2; CDR3 length: 14; V gene: TRBV2; CDR3 protein: CASSGSGSPDTQYF
D gene: TRBD1; CDR3 length: 15; V gene: TRBV2; CDR3 protein: CASKTGQGVGQPQHF
D gene: NA; CDR3 length: 10; V gene: TRBV28; CDR3 protein: CASSLRWAFF
D gene: TRBD2; CDR3 length: 15; V gene: TRBV19; CDR3 protein: CASQIAGGGYNEQFF
D gene: TRBD2; CDR3 length: 18; V gene: TRBV19; CDR3 protein: CASSMVGAGNSGTGELFF
D gene: NA; CDR3 length: 14; V gene: TRBV27; CDR3 protein: CASSTGGSNQPQHF
D gene: NA; CDR3 length: 14; V gene: TRBV28; CDR3 protein: CASSLPSSTDTQYF
D gene: NA; CDR3 length: 13; V gene: TRBV5-5; CDR3 protein: CASSADSNEKLFF
D gene: NA; CDR3 length: 14; V gene: TRBV7-3; CDR3 protein: CASSSGSPGSPLHF
D gene: TRBD1; CDR3 length: 16; V gene: TRBV28; CDR3 protein: CASSPQTGQNQETQYF
D gene: NA; CDR3 length: 13; V gene: TRBV5-1; CDR3 protein: CASSLGGYEKLFF
D gene: TRBD1; CDR3 length: 17; V gene: TRBV30; CDR3 protein: CAWTPIRQGPSGNTIYF
D gene: NA; CDR3 length: 15; V gene: TRBV7-8; CDR3 protein: CASSLEQVNTGELFF
D gene: TRBD1; CDR3 length: 15; V gene: TRBV18; CDR3 protein: CASSQGQGATDTQYF
D gene: TRBD1; CDR3 length: 17; V gene: TRBV6-2/TRBV6-3; CDR3 protein: CASSYSPLTGSSYEQYF
D gene: TRBD1; CDR3 length: 13; V gene: TRBV6-1; CDR3 protein: CASSEGRQGRPFF
D gene: NA; CDR3 length: 15; V gene: TRBV27; CDR3 protein: CASSRGGGGNYGYTF
D gene: TRBD1; CDR3 length: 14; V gene: TRBV6-5; CDR3 protein: CASRPPTGGSPLHF
D gene: TRBD1; CDR3 length: 17; V gene: TRBV28; CDR3 protein: CASSLWVGQGANTEAFF
D gene: NA; CDR3 length: 13; V gene: TRBV27; CDR3 protein: CASFKGVFAEAFF
D gene: TRBD1; CDR3 length: 15; V gene: TRBV6-5; CDR3 protein: CASSQDRVVTGELFF
D gene: NA; CDR3 length: 14; V gene: TRBV29-1; CDR3 protein: CSVEGAPGANVLTF
D gene: NA; CDR3 length: 14; V gene: TRBV4-1; CDR3 protein: CASSQDLSKPEAFF
D gene: TRBD1; CDR3 length: 15; V gene: TRBV28; CDR3 protein: CASSFRDRGYYGYTF